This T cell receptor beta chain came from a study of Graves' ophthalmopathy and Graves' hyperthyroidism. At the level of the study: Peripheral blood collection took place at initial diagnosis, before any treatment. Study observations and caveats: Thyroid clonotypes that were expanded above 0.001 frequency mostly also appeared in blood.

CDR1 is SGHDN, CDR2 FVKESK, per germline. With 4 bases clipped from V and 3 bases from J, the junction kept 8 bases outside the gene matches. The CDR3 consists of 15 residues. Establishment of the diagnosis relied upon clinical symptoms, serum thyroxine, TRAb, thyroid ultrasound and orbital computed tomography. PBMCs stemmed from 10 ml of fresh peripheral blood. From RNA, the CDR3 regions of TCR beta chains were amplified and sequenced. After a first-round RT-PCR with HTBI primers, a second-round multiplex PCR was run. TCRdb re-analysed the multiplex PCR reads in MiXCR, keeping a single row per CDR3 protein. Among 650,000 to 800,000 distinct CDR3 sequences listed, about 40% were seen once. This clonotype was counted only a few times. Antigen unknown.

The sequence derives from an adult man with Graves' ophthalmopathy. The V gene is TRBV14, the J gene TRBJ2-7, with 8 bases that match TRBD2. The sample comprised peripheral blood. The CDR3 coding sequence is TGTGCCAGCAGCCCCCGACCTCTAGCGGGCTACGAGCAGTACTTC. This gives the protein CASSPRPLAGYEQYF.